A single T cell receptor beta chain is shown here with its context. What it recognizes is unknown. One end of the junction does not line up with germline, which may come from a read error. The sample has other DNA sequences that encode this CDR3 too. The data originate from a study of CD8+ T cells in alopecia areata. The CDR3 is 13 amino acids. Germline CDR1 reads SEHNR; CDR2 reads FQNEAQ (reference sequence). In each case, RNA was isolated and then reverse transcribed into cDNA as the sequencing template. The table came from immunoSEQ multiplex PCR; TCRdb's copy has only in-frame clones and leaves some out. The table has some 20,000 clones, roughly three fifths seen once; the top ten hold about 4.9%. Five or six patients had their CD4+ cells sorted into CD25+CD127- cells. Sampling of alopecia areata patients yielded lesional scalp punch biopsies as well as peripheral blood. Sorted out of PBMCs were CD4+ T cells and CD8+ T cells.

General study findings and limits: In patients, TCRs were shared less clearly than in mice, and HLA may possibly be involved.

This sequence originates from a human donor with alopecia areata. Sequencing input: CD4+ Tregs sorted from blood. The rearrangement joins TRBV7-9 to TRBJ2-7; D is perhaps TRBD1 (6 bases). The DNA for the CDR3 is TGCGCCAGCAGCTTAATCAGGGGCCGCGAGCAGTACTTC. It translates to CASSLIRGREQYF.